A single sample gave rise to the 14 T cell receptor beta chains below, sequenced in a study of shared clonotypes between healthy human individuals. Profiling relied on immunoSEQ multiplex PCR, and the TCRdb table lists in-frame clones only, not all of them. The data show about 1.5 million clones, 95% to 99% seen once. Sequencing was performed on naive CD4+ T cells sorted from blood. Regarding subset: CD45RA+ positively selected. These receptors all stem from a man in his thirties or forties in good health.

The chain has TRBV7-8 and TRBJ2-3; 11 bases fit TRBD2. CDR1 and CDR2 from the germline V gene are SGHVS and FQNEAQ. The CDR3 has 16 amino acids. The V gene end was trimmed by 5 bases and the J gene end by 0 bases; junction bases not matched to a gene: 4. The CDR3 region has the DNA TGTGCCAGCAGCCAAAGACTAGCGGGAAGCACAGATACGCAGTATTTT. Translation gives CASSQRLAGSTDTQYF.

Remarks on this clone: The DNA is left out, because the CDR3 cannot be placed on it with certainty; the CDR3 is given as TCRdb lists it. The chain is built from TRBV6-1 and TRBJ2-2; the table's D gene call, TRBD2, was not cross checked with the DNA. The CDR3 has 18 amino acids, counting both end residues. Germline CDR1 is MNHNS and CDR2 is SASEGT. The CDR3 here is CASSAPGGRGLRAGELFF.

The V and J genes are TRBV10-2 and TRBJ1-5; possibly TRBD1 for D (5 bases). Between the trimmed V and J ends, which lost 3 bases and 6 bases, there was a span of 6 bases. The germline V gene has CDR1 WSHSY and CDR2 SAAADI. The CDR3 contains 12 residues. This CDR3 is CASSEGVQPQHF. The CDR3 coding sequence is TGCGCCAGCAGTGAAGGGGTTCAGCCCCAGCATTTT.

The V call is TRBV28, the J call TRBJ2-1; D not resolved. CDR1 and CDR2 (germline): MDHEN, SYDVKM. The CDR3 covers 15 residues. Trimming removed 2 bases at V and 2 bases at J, with 10 bases between. Here the CDR3 reads CASSLRRTTYNEQFF. The DNA for the CDR3 is TGTGCCAGCAGTTTAAGGCGTACTACCTACAATGAGCAGTTCTTC.

This clone showed up just once. The chain combines TRBV7-2 with TRBJ2-7, with D possibly matching TRBD2 (5 bases). The CDR3 runs 14 residues. Per the germline V gene, CDR1 is SGHTA and CDR2 is FQGNSA. V lost 4 bases, J lost 4 bases, and 14 bases lay in between. The CDR3 DNA is TGTGCCAGCAGCTCCTCCGGACGGGGATACGAGCAGTACTTC. Its protein is CASSSSGRGYEQYF.

The chain recombines TRBV10-3 with TRBJ2-7; 9 bases map to TRBD1. Germline trimming cut 4 bases from V and 5 bases from J; bases unmatched to any gene: 15. This CDR3 is built from 17 residues. Germline V gives CDR1 ENHRY, CDR2 SYGVKD. Here the CDR3 reads CAISANPGTGLKNEQYF. CDR3 DNA sequence: TGTGCCATCAGTGCGAACCCGGGGACAGGGCTTAAGAACGAGCAGTACTTC.

The chain couples TRBV2 to TRBJ1-4; the match to TRBD1 covers 12 bases. Germline V gives CDR1 SNHLY, CDR2 FYNNEI. The CDR3 contains 12 residues. The J segment lost 8 bases and the V segment lost 11 bases, leaving 3 bases of the junction unmatched. The DNA for the CDR3 is TGTGCCTCCGGGACAGGGGGCGAAAAACTGTTTTTT. It encodes CASGTGGEKLFF.

The rearrangement links TRBV2 to TRBJ2-2; 9 bases map to TRBD1. After removal of 8 bases from V and 0 bases from J, the junction contained 10 bases not matched to a gene. Looked up from germline, CDR1 is SNHLY and CDR2 is FYNNEI. The CDR3 consists of 17 residues. CDR3 sequence reads: CASLKQGASTNTGELFF. CDR3 in DNA: TGTGCCAGCCTTAAACAGGGGGCGAGTACGAACACCGGGGAGCTGTTTTTT. Full variable domain (rest looked up from reference TRBV2 and TRBJ2-2): EPEVTQTPSHQVTQMGQEVILRCVPISNHLYFYWYRQILGQKVEFLVSFYNNEISEKSEIFDDQFSVERPDGSNFTLKIRSTKLEDSAMYFCASLKQGASTNTGELFFGEGSRLTVL.

The V gene is TRBV7-9, the J gene TRBJ2-1; 12 nucleotides match TRBD2. The CDR3 extends over 18 amino acids. Looked up from germline, CDR1 is SEHNR and CDR2 is FQNEAQ (reference sequence). Trimming at V came to 1 base and at J to 5 bases, leaving 9 bases not matched to a gene. The CDR3 DNA sequence: TGTGCCAGCAGCTTAGTAAAGACTAGCGGGAGCTTTGACAATGAGCAGTTCTTC. Its translation: CASSLVKTSGSFDNEQFF. Variable domain in full (rest from reference TRBV7-9 and TRBJ2-1): DTGVSQNPRHKITKRGQNVTFRCDPISEHNRLYWYRQTLGQGPEFLTYFQNEAQLEKSRLLSDRFSAERPKGSFSTLEIQRTEQGDSAMYLCASSLVKTSGSFDNEQFFGPGTRLTVL.

V is TRBV2 and J is TRBJ2-2; 10 bases are shared with TRBD2. Germline loops: CDR1 SNHLY, CDR2 FYNNEI. V lost 8 bases, J lost 5 bases, and 8 bases stayed unmatched. This CDR3 comprises 15 residues. As DNA, the CDR3 is TGTGCCAGCGGAGGACTAGCGGCGGAGACCGGGGAGCTGTTTTTT. Its translation is CASGGLAAETGELFF.

The CDR3 DNA is TGCGCCAGCAGCCCTGCTAGCGGTTCCTACGAGCAGTACTTC. Translating gives CASSPASGSYEQYF. V usage is TRBV4-1 and J usage is TRBJ2-7; TRBD2 agrees at 7 bases. The junction had 4 bases not matched to a gene; V was cut back by 4 bases and J by 1 base. The germline gives CDR1 MGHRA, CDR2 YSYEKL. This CDR3 is built from 14 residues.

The rearrangement links TRBV21-1 to TRBJ2-2. TRBV21-1 is tagged as a pseudogene. This CDR3 spans 18 amino acids. The CDR3 nucleotides are TGTGCCAGCAGCAAAAGCCGACCATGGGCGGCGAACACCGGGGAGCTGTTTTTT. Translated: CASSKSRPWAANTGELFF.

The chain couples TRBV4-1 to TRBJ1-5; D is possibly TRBD1 (5 bases). Trimming took off 0 bases at V and 6 bases at J, with 15 bases between the two ends. Germline CDR1 reads MGHRA; CDR2 reads YSYEKL. CDR3 length: 16 residues. As DNA, the CDR3 is TGCGCCAGCAGCCAAGAAGGAGGGGCCGGCAGTCAGCCCCAGCATTTT. This codes for CASSQEGGAGSQPQHF.

V gene TRBV7-9 combines with J gene TRBJ2-5, with D unclear. Germline CDR1 is SEHNR and CDR2 is FQNEAQ (reference sequence). CDR3 length: 16 residues. V lost 5 bases and J 7 bases, leaving 23 bases between the germline ends. CDR3 nucleotide sequence: TGTGCCAGCAGCCAGTACGACCAATCAATATGGGGGACCCAGTACTTC. This sequence encodes CASSQYDQSIWGTQYF.